This TCR beta chain was observed in a study of Ad26.COV2.S vaccination and SARS-CoV-2 variants (dated by TCRdb to the early 2020s). Background for the entire study: Donors in the vaccine arm were drawn from COV1001, a multicentre, randomized, double-blind, placebo-controlled phase I-IIa trial testing Ad26.COV2.S in healthy adults. The TCR-sequenced set comprised around 30 samples: around 20 Ad26.COV2.S vaccine recipients, 5 placebo recipients and 8 SARS-CoV-2 convalescent individuals. Ad26.COV2.S was given intramuscularly at 5x10^10 or 1x10^11 viral particles, as a single shot or as two shots 56 days apart. Trial participants were randomized into five groups of five, in which low-dose or high-dose Ad26.COV2.S was given once or twice, or placebo was given on both occasions. Investigators remained blinded to trial group allocation during experiments and outcome assessment. Sequencing of the TCRbeta repertoire served to evaluate the specificity and breadth of SARS-CoV-2-reactive T cell receptors following Ad26.COV2.S vaccination.

The treatment or condition label, read with the paper, signifies: approximately 18 received Ad26.COV2.S at low or high dose, single or two shots; 5 received placebo; per-sample allocation not given. Repertoires of vaccine and placebo recipients were sequenced from samples taken on day 63 after the first injection. Cohort 1b enrolled around 24 adults aged 18-55 years at a single site in Boston, USA, between 29 July and 7 August 2020. Ad26.COV2.S consisted of a replication-incompetent adenovirus type 26 vector by which a prefusion-stabilized SARS-CoV-2 spike protein from the original Wuhan strain was expressed. The immunoSEQ Assay was used to sequence TCRbeta CDR3 regions. After extraction, genomic DNA underwent amplification by bias-controlled multiplex PCR, followed by high-throughput sequencing. In the original analysis: To quantify the absolute abundance of every unique TCRbeta CDR3 region, sequences were collapsed and filtered. T cell fraction was estimated by normalizing TCRbeta template counts to usable DNA, which was measured by amplifying reference genes present in all nucleated cells. Repertoire TCRs were annotated as SARS-CoV-2-specific when V gene, CDR3 amino acid sequence and J gene were exactly matched to a known reactive TCR set. The reference SARS-CoV-2 TCR set came from MIRA and was filtered for enrichment in COVID-19-positive ImmuneCODE repertoires, removing public or cross-reactive TCRs. Using the MIRA antigens, annotated TCRs were further analysed by specific ORF or by position within an ORF. Breadth was defined as annotated unique rearrangements over total unique productive rearrangements; depth was the summed frequency of those rearrangements. TCR breadth was compared between groups using two-sided Wilcoxon rank-sum tests. The clones in this table, taken by TCRdb from immuneACCESS, are in-frame only. Not every clone is retained; where verified, under half of the shortfall comes from an unresolved V gene, and the cause of the rest is unknown. V and J calls plus clone size are reproduced from that table; the DNA served to infer D and trimming. This sample gives around 340,000 clones in total; around 89% of them show up just once. The ten largest clones capture 5.5% to 7% of the sample.

CDR1 and CDR2 are drawn from the germline V gene (reference sequence): MNHEY, SMNVEV. V lost 6 bases and J lost 3 bases, and the count of bases not matched to a germline gene is 8. There are 15 amino acids in the CDR3, from cysteine to phenylalanine inclusive. Only the CDR3 DNA stays, 45 bases, in frame from base 1. Paper-wide results and their limitations: According to the authors, total T cell responses may have been underestimated by the TCR breadth and depth analyses. The study was not powered for comparison of responses between vaccine doses or regimens. Substantial breadth of spike-specific CD8+ and CD4+ T cell responses was reported after vaccination. Vaccine and placebo recipients had similar non-spike TCR breadth, a finding consistent with the vaccine containing only spike. Higher spike-specific TCR breadth was observed in Ad26.COV2.S recipients than in placebo recipients (P = 0.0014).

Of note for this clone: Its binding antigen is unknown. Per-base quality was not reported, and no clone a single base away is much larger than it.

This sample comprised peripheral blood, obtained in a trial of Ad26.COV2.S vaccine versus placebo. The rearranged chain carries TRBV27 and TRBJ2-1; a stretch of 7 junction bases matches TRBD1. The receptor comes from a person aged 18 to 59 who received the Ad26.COV2.S COVID-19 vaccine or a placebo. The encoded CDR3 is CASRPGQTLYNEQFF. The nucleotide sequence is TGTGCCAGCAGGCCGGGACAGACCCTCTACAATGAGCAGTTCTTC.